Only one count was recorded for the clone carrying this T cell receptor beta chain. This entry is derived from a study of blood T cell repertoires in COVID-19. Study at large: T cells, B-cell-depleted T cells, or PBMCs supplied cDNA or gDNA.

Study processing details: Researchers report that nucleated cell counts were estimated from reference gene primer amplification. Method: immunoSEQ multiplex PCR; TCRdb's copy keeps in-frame clones and lacks some. V, J and clone size reflect that table, while D and trimming were determined from the DNA. Altogether about 210,000 clones are present, around 81% being singletons, with the ten largest covering about 8.9%. CDR3 length: 16 residues. Germline-derived CDR1 and CDR2 are SGHRS and YFSETQ. Losses at the gene ends were 6 bases for V and 1 base for J; bases not matched to a gene: 6. The age range of participants was about 18 to 100 years, with residence in about two dozen US areas. Participant reports of clinical history set cohort assignment.

The receptor comes from a woman in her forties or fifties with acute COVID-19. Sequencing input: PBMCs or T cells enriched from blood (not recorded which). This chain links TRBV5-1 with TRBJ2-2; 10 bases align to TRBD1. The CDR3 sequence is CASIPDRGLNTGELFF. CDR3 bases: TGCGCCAGCATCCCCGACAGGGGGCTGAACACCGGGGAGCTGTTTTTT.